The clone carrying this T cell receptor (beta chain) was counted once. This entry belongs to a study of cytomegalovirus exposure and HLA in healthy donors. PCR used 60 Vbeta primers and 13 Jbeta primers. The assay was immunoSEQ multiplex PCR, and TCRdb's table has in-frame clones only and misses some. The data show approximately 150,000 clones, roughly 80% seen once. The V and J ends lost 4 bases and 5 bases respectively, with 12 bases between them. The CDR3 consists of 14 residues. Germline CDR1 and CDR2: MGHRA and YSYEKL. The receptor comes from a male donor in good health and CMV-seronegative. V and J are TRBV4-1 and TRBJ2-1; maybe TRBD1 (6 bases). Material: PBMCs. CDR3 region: CASSRVRGNNEQFF. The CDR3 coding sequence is TGCGCCAGCAGCCGCGTCAGGGGAAACAATGAGCAGTTCTTC.